Described below is a single T cell receptor beta chain sequence and its context. Antigen specificity is unknown. This sample is part of a study of shared clonotypes between healthy human individuals. Study information: Used for every donor were three CD4 naive, three CD4 memory, two CD8 naive and one CD8 memory plate. General study findings and limits: The small donor group covered limited genetic and exposure diversity.

Clones were sequenced by immunoSEQ multiplex PCR, and TCRdb holds only the in-frame ones, with some missing. The table lists approximately 2.3 million clones, over 85% of them singletons. There are 15 residues in the CDR3. Unmatched junction bases numbered 5, after V lost 4 bases and J lost 0 bases. Germline assignment: CDR1 SQVTM and CDR2 ANQGSEA. The source is a man aged 18 to 29 in good health. Some clones in this sample may be carry-over from other donors' samples. The sequencing input was naive CD4+ T cells from PBMCs. Subset specified: CD45RA+ positively selected. The V call is TRBV29-1, the J call TRBJ2-3; 9 positions match TRBD2. CDR3 coding DNA: TGCAGCGTTGCCTATACTAGCGGGAGCACAGATACGCAGTATTTT. It encodes CSVAYTSGSTDTQYF.